The sequence of this T cell receptor (beta chain) was determined in a study of blood T cell repertoires in COVID-19 (dated by TCRdb to 2020 to 2022). For the wider study: Collaborator samples came from the United States, Italy and Spain and covered acute and convalescent phases of COVID-19. The dataset comprised deeply sampled blood TCRbeta repertoires from subjects exposed to, actively infected with, or recovered from COVID-19. Where available, HLA class I and class II types were obtained from metadata supplied by the sample provider rather than from assay-based typing. The material from the prospective study consisted of cDNA or gDNA derived from T cells, B-cell-depleted T cells, or PBMCs. The samples were drawn from two sources: the first 160 participants of the ongoing ImmuneRACE study, and approximately 1,300 subjects contributed by 6 global collaborators. The repertoires were released in a freely available public database intended as a resource for research on the immune response to SARS-CoV-2. A de-identified subject ID, COVID-19 status, age in years and sex were almost always included in the sample metadata. General study outcomes and caveats: The quantity of clinical and demographic metadata differed by source and by participant and was supplied without curation.

About this clone: The specificity of this receptor is unknown. Base qualities were left out, and no much larger clone turns up one base away.

As encoded in the germline V gene (reference sequence), CDR1 is LGHDT while CDR2 is YNNKEL. V and J are truncated by 0 bases and 11 bases respectively, leaving an intervening sequence of 10 bases. The CDR3 measures 12 amino acids from cysteine to phenylalanine. CDR3 DNA only is kept here, 36 bases in frame from base 1. TCRbeta CDR3 regions were amplified from genomic DNA by means of the immunoSEQ Assay, a bias-controlled multiplex PCR. The paper's data handling went like this. Nucleated cell counts per sample were estimated from amplification of reference gene primers within the assay. Sequence reads were collapsed and filtered to measure the absolute abundance of every unique TCRbeta CDR3 rearrangement. For each sample, productive Simpson clonality was calculated as the square root of Simpson's diversity index over productive rearrangements. Here the immuneACCESS table is served through TCRdb, limited to in-frame sequences with V and J called. Missing clones are a known gap in these copies; in checked studies unresolved V genes cover under half, and the rest lacks a known reason. The V and J calls and clone size are taken from that table; D and trimming were inferred from the DNA. The sample data list 440,000 or so clones, and about 89% of these were observed just once. The ten biggest clones cover roughly 1.6% of the sample.

At one collaborating source in Seattle, patients were enrolled during active infection and were followed longitudinally through the course of disease. Collaborating institutions collected whole blood in K2EDTA tubes following their own protocols. For TCRbeta analysis, collaborator samples were shipped as frozen whole blood, as isolated PBMCs, or as DNA extracted from either sample type. The receptor chain draws on TRBV3-1 (or the pseudogene TRBV3-2) and TRBJ1-1; the D gene is possibly TRBD1, with 6 bases matching. The source of this sequence is a woman between 35 and 50 years old with COVID-19, enrolled during active disease. The sequenced material came from peripheral blood. CDR3 sequence: CASSQDRDKAFF. The nucleotide sequence is TGTGCCAGCAGCCAAGATAGGGACAAGGCTTTCTTT.